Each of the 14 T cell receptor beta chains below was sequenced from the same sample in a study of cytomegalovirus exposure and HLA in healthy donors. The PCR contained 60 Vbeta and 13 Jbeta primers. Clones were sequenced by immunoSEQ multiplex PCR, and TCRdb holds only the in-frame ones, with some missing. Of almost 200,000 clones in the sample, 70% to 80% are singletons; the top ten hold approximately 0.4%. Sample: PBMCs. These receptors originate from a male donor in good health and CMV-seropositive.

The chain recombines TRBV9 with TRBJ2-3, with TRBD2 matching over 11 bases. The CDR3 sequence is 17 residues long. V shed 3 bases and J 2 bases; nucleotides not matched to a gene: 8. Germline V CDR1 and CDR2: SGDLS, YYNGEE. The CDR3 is CASSALTSGDHTDTQYF. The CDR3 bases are TGTGCCAGCAGCGCCTTGACTAGCGGGGATCACACAGATACGCAGTATTTT. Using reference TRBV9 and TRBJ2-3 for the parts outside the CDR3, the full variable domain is DSGVTQTPKHLITATGQRVTLRCSPRSGDLSVYWYQQSLDQGLQFLIQYYNGEERAKGNILERFSAQQFPDLHSELNLSSLELGDSALYFCASSALTSGDHTDTQYFGPGTRLTVL.

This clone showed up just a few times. The CDR3: CSAAGDREGKLFF. As DNA, the CDR3 is TGCAGCGCCGCTGGGGACAGGGAGGGAAAACTGTTTTTT. V usage is TRBV29-1 and J usage is TRBJ1-4, with TRBD1 matching 9 bases. Trimming removed 7 bases from V and 10 bases from J; junction bases left unmatched: 10. The germline CDR1 and CDR2 sequences are SQVTM and ANQGSEA. This CDR3 has 13 residues.

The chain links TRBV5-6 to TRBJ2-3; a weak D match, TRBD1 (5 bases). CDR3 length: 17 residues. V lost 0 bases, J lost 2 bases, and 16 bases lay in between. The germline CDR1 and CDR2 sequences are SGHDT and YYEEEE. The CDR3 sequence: CASSLGTNPRHTDTQYF. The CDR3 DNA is TGTGCCAGCAGCTTGGGGACAAACCCGAGACACACAGATACGCAGTATTTT.

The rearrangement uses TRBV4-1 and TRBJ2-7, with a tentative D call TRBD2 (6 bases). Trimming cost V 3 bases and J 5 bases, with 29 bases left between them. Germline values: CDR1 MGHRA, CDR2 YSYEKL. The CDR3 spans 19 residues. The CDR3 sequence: CASSHRAGTQEGWGDEQYF. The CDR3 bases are TGCGCCAGCAGCCACCGCGCCGGGACCCAGGAGGGGTGGGGCGACGAGCAGTACTTC.

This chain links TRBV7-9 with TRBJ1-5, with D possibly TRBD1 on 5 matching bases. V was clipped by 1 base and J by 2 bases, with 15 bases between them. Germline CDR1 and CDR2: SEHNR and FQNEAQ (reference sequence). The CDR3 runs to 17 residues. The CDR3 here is CASSLVGEGRGNQPQHF. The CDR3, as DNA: TGTGCCAGCAGCTTAGTGGGGGAGGGGAGGGGCAATCAGCCCCAGCATTTT.

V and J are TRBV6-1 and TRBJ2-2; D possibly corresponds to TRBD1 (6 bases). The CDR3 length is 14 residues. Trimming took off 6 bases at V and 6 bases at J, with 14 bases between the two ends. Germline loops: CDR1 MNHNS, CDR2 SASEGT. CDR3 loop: CASRQGGSAGELFF. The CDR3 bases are TGTGCCAGCAGACAGGGTGGATCGGCCGGGGAGCTGTTTTTT.

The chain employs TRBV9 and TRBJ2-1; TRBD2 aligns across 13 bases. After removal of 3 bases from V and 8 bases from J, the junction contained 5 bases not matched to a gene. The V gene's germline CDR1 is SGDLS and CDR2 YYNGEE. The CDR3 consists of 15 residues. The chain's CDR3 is CASSAGLAGVYEQFF. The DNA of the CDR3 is TGTGCCAGCAGCGCCGGACTAGCGGGAGTGTATGAGCAGTTCTTC.

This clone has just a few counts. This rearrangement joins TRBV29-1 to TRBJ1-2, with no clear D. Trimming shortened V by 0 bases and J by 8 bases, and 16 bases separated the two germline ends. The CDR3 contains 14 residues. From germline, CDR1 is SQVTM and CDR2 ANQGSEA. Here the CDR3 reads CSVEELNGGIGYTF. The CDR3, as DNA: TGCAGCGTTGAAGAACTGAACGGAGGAATAGGCTACACCTTC.

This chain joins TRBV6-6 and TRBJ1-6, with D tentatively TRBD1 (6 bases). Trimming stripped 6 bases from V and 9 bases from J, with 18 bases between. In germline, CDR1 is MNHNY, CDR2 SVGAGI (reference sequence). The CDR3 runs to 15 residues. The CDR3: CASSLPGARGSPLHF. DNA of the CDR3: TGTGCCAGCAGCCTTCCAGGGGCTCGGGGTTCACCCCTCCACTTT.

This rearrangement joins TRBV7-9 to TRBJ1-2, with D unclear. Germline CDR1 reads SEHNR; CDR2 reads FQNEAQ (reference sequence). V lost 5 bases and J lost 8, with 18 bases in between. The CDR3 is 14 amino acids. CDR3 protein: CASSQVTPTRGYTF. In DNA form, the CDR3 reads TGTGCCAGCAGCCAAGTTACTCCCACCCGGGGCTACACCTTC.

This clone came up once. The CDR3 is CASSLTGTSGSYNEQFF. Written as DNA, the CDR3 is TGTGCCAGCAGCTTAACTGGGACTAGCGGGTCATACAATGAGCAGTTCTTC. The chain uses TRBV7-3 and TRBJ2-1, with TRBD2 matching over 12 bases. The CDR3 sequence is 17 residues long. CDR1 and CDR2 (germline): SGHTA, FQGTGA. V was clipped by 0 bases and J by 4 bases; unmatched bases: 4.

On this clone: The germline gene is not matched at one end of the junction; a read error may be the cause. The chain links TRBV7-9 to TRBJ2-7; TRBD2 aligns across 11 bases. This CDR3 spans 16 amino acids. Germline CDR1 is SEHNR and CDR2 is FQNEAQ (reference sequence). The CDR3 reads CSSSLTGTSGEYEQYF. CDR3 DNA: TGTTCCAGCAGCTTAACCGGGACTAGCGGAGAATACGAGCAGTACTTC.

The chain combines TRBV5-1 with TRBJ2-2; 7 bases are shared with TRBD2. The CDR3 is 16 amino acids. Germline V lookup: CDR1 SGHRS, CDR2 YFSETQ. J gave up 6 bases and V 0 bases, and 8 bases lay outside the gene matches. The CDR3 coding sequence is TGCGCCAGCAGCTTGGCGGGACTACCAGGACCCGGGGAGCTGTTTTTT. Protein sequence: CASSLAGLPGPGELFF.

CDR3 sequence (DNA): TGTGCCAGCTCACAACCAGGGGGCGCGAAAGTGGAAAAACTGTTTTTT. It specifies CASSQPGGAKVEKLFF. This chain connects TRBV18 to TRBJ1-4; 8 bases align to TRBD1. The CDR3 sequence is 16 residues long. The germline V gene has CDR1 KGHSH and CDR2 LQKENI. V shed 4 bases and J 8 bases; nucleotides not matched to a gene: 12.